This T cell receptor (beta chain) appears in the sequencing data of a study of T cells expressing NK-cell markers. The CDR3 totals 16 residues. Germline-derived CDR1 and CDR2 are SGHTA and FQGNSA. For each CDR3 protein, TCRdb gives one entry from its re-call of the 5' RACE reads, without DNA. The sample has about 260,000 distinct CDR3 sequences. This TCR was recovered from a man aged 18 to 29 in good health. The genes are TRBV7-2 and TRBJ1-5; checking the TCRdb D call of TRBD1 is not possible without DNA. Sequencing was carried out using blood T cells: a sorted CD56 or NKG2C T cell subset, CD4+ or CD8+ T cells, or bulk PBMC T cells (not recorded which). CDR3 sequence reads: CASSLMRGRGNQPQHF.